Sequencing of this T cell receptor beta chain was carried out in a study of fetal regulatory T cell absence and autoimmunity (dated by TCRdb to between 2016 and 2019). In the study overall: Exocrine pancreas autoimmunity was seen in the IPEX patients without clinical diabetes.

The CDR3 covers 14 residues, taking in both the cysteine and the phenylalanine. Just CDR3 DNA is preserved here, 42 bases in frame from base 1. V is cut by 0 bases and J by 3 bases, and the space between the germline ends is 9 bases. The CDR1 and CDR2 encoded by the germline V gene are SGHRS and YFSETQ. Amplification and barcoding of TCRbeta CDR3 regions were carried out by two-step multiplex PCR on the immunoSEQ human TCRbeta survey platform. Illumina instruments were used to sequence the libraries, and IgH from the same samples was sequenced in parallel. On the authors' methods: Raw reads were filtered against IMGT V, D, J definitions and were binned using a nearest-neighbor algorithm so that PCR and sequencing errors were removed. A clone was defined as an identical nucleotide sequence, and differential abundance between tissues was tested with a Fisher exact test for each clone using a pFDR threshold of p<0.01. Clones whose frequencies were too low for statistical inference were excluded by a minimum inclusion filter of 10 in either sample. The immunoSEQ Analyzer was used for pairwise clonal comparisons, and IMGT tools were used to assess gene family usage. TCRdb's version of the immuneACCESS table is confined to in-frame rearrangements and falls short of the full clone set. An unresolved V gene accounts for under half of the shortfall where checked; the remainder is of unknown origin. For V, J and clone size, that table is used; D and trimming come from the DNA. The sample records around 100,000 clones, 60% to 80% of which are singletons. About 2.1% of the sample is in the top ten clones.

Genomic DNA obtained from frozen pancreas tissue was processed for repertoire sequencing. Genomic DNA, about 2-3 ug, was extracted from umbilical cord blood or frozen pancreas using the DNeasy Blood and Tissue Kit. Beyond this particular receptor, the publication reports: The oligoclonal enrichment was interpreted as support for antigen-driven autoimmunity in the pancreas before birth in IPEX syndrome. Compared with cord blood, the pancreas TCR compartment showed significant oligoclonal enrichment, and some top clones were enriched more than 95-fold. TRB gene family usage was found to be broadly similar between cord blood and pancreas and to resemble published neonatal and adult repertoires.

On this clone: Its binding antigen is unknown. Per-base quality was not reported, and no clone a single base away is much larger than it.

The rearranged chain carries TRBV5-1 and TRBJ2-5; the D gene is possibly TRBD1 or TRBD2, each agreeing over 5 bases. Sample: pancreas tissue. The TCR comes from a male donor with IPEX syndrome. The DNA is as follows: TGCGCCAGCAGCTTGGAAGGGACCAAAGAGACCCAGTACTTC. Its protein is CASSLEGTKETQYF.